The T cell receptor (beta chain) under discussion was sequenced for a study of blood T cells in healthy people across ages (dated by TCRdb to the mid-2010s). At the level of the whole study: In model experiments, template switching captured roughly one uniquely barcoded TCR beta cDNA molecule for every two T cells. The study measured age-related changes in TCR beta repertoire diversity using deep sequencing normalized with unique cDNA molecular identifiers. The donors were split into four age groups: young (average around 16 years), middle-aged (39), aged (more than 55) and long-lived (roughly 77). To avoid experimental bias, donors of different ages were distributed randomly across sequencing lanes. The study analyzed two additional independent replicas of 1 million unique cDNA reads from the same blood draw for two donors, one aged 18 to 30 and one aged 80 or older. Study-wide findings and limitations: As age increased, observed TCR beta diversity per million T cells dropped in a roughly linear way, and a significant reduction was already evident by age 40. The CMV infection status of donors was not known, potentially confounding age-related changes in expanded clonotypes. Bulk unsorted PBMC profiling prevented conclusive comparison of naive and antigen-experienced compartments. Compared with the aged group, more naive CD4+ T cells, fewer expanded clones and increased TCR diversity were shown by the long-lived group, suggesting age selection. Total diversity estimates from one million sequenced T cells were considered lower bounds and underestimates. A strong correlation was found between observed TCR beta diversity and the percentage of naive T cells measured by flow cytometry.

Systemically healthy Caucasian individuals from Russia, 35 to 50 in total and aged roughly 6 to 100 years, were included as donors. Approximately 10 milliliters of peripheral blood were collected from each donor into EDTA-treated Vacutainer tubes. Ficoll-Paque density-gradient centrifugation was used to isolate PBMCs, with at least 6 million obtained per sample. Trizol reagent was used to extract total RNA from PBMCs, with at least 5.5 micrograms per sample. For every donor, an aliquot of PBMCs went through flow cytometry to measure the percentages of naive CD45RAhigh/CD27high T cells. V and J are truncated by 3 bases and 13 bases respectively, leaving an intervening sequence of 16 bases. The CDR3 has 13 amino acids, counting the end cysteine and phenylalanine. Left in the record is the CDR3 DNA by itself, 39 bases read in frame from the first base. Looking up the germline V gene yields CDR1 KGHSH and CDR2 LQKENI.

Of note for this clonotype: Its binding antigen is unknown. Base qualities are not provided; no much larger clone lies one nucleotide away.

Libraries came from 5' RACE. The listed sequencing device is Illumina HiSeq 2500. A second PCR of about 6 to 11 cycles was performed with a sample-barcoded 5' primer and a J-beta primer mix. A unique molecular identifier was introduced onto each TCR beta cDNA molecule by a template-switch 5' adaptor carrying 12 random nucleotides. At least 3 million CDR3-containing paired-end reads were obtained from each sample. The Mint cDNA synthesis kit, primed by a TRBC-specific oligonucleotide, was used to synthesize first-strand cDNA from all RNA. Following uracil-DNA glycosylase treatment, a first 18-cycle PCR with universal primers M1SS and BC2_uni_R was performed on all cDNA. Per the source publication's procedure: Each sample was normalized by randomly selecting 1 million high-quality reads, each carrying a distinct molecular identifier. Reads with shared molecular identifiers were discarded instead of being binned into consensus sequences. MiTCR, with a Q25 quality threshold and the strictest error-elimination algorithm, was used for CDR3 identification, clonotype clustering and error correction. A nonparametric unseen species model with Euler transformation was used to estimate lower-bound total TCR beta diversity. Through fastp at Q25 and MiXCR, TCRdb rebuilt clones from the public reads, retaining in-frame beta chains. One record per CDR3 amino acid sequence lists the most common genes and DNA. The V and J calls were not made by the authors but by TCRdb's processing. Present in this sample are hundreds of thousands of distinct CDR3 sequences, about 52% of which were seen just once. The ten most abundant clones make up 25% to 35% of the sample.

This receptor was identified in a woman in her fifties or sixties in good health. The chain is encoded by TRBV18 joined to TRBJ2-1, with an unclear D gene assignment. Sequenced material: blood. The CDR3 sequence is CASSPSPAETQFF. The DNA sequence follows: TGTGCCAGCTCACCGTCCCCAGCCGAAACCCAGTTCTTC.